The 25 T cell receptor beta chains in this list originate from one sample, sequenced in a study of T cell repertoires in cytomegalovirus infection. TCRdb called the reads again in MiXCR, with one record for every CDR3 protein. The repertoire holds some 270,000 distinct CDR3 sequences, with approximately 15% as singletons. The sample taken for sequencing was CD8+ T cells from PBMCs. Every receptor here comes from a human donor in good health (CMV status not recorded). Some clones in this sample may be carry-over from other donors' samples.

The chain recombines TRBV27 with TRBJ2-3; the D call may be TRBD1 or TRBD2 (5 bases each). The CDR3 length is 15 residues. CDR1 MNHEY and CDR2 SMNVEV come from the germline V gene (reference sequence). V lost 3 bases and J lost 2, with 12 bases in between. This chain's CDR3 is CASSFRGRLTDTQYF. DNA of the CDR3: TGTGCCAGCAGTTTTAGGGGACGCCTCACAGATACGCAGTATTTT.

This clonotype was seen a handful of times. The chain is built from TRBV7-9 and TRBJ2-1, with D unresolved. The CDR3 is made up of 13 amino acids. Germline CDR1 reads SEHNR; CDR2 reads FQNEAQ (reference sequence). Trimming cost V 2 bases and J 9 bases, with 11 bases left between them. The CDR3 DNA reads TGTGCCAGCAGCTTACCCTTGGCTACTGAGCAGTTCTTC. Translating gives CASSLPLATEQFF.

This clonotype came up a few times. This sequence joins TRBV7-9 and TRBJ2-3; 9 positions agree with TRBD1. The trim removed 5 bases at V and 4 bases at J, leaving 10 bases unmatched. The length of the CDR3 is 16 residues. Per germline, CDR1 SEHNR and CDR2 FQNEAQ (reference sequence). The CDR3, as DNA: TGTGCCAGCAGCCCCCCGGACAGGGGCTCAGCAGATACGCAGTATTTT. Protein: CASSPPDRGSADTQYF.

This clonotype has at least ten counts. The chain links TRBV4-1 to TRBJ2-3; weak D call: TRBD2 (6 bases). The CDR3 consists of 18 residues. V was pared by 0 bases and J by 0 bases, with 16 bases between. Germline V lookup: CDR1 MGHRA, CDR2 YSYEKL. The CDR3 bases are TGCGCCAGCAGCCAAGAATCTGATGGGCTAGCGAGCACAGATACGCAGTATTTT. This codes for CASSQESDGLASTDTQYF.

This clonotype showed up just a few times. The CDR3 loop reads CASSLGILGTYEQYF. For the CDR3, the DNA is TGCGCCAGCAGCTTGGGAATTCTGGGGACCTACGAGCAGTACTTC. The rearrangement uses TRBV5-1 and TRBJ2-7; the D is unclear. There are 15 residues in the CDR3. Germline V gives CDR1 SGHRS, CDR2 YFSETQ. With 0 bases removed from V and 2 bases from J, the gap between germline ends came to 12 bases.

This clonotype occurred many times. Here the CDR3 reads CASSGRPSNTGELFF. The CDR3 DNA reads as TGTGCCAGCAGCGGACGGCCCTCGAACACCGGGGAGCTGTTTTTT. The chain joins TRBV12-3 or TRBV12-4 to TRBJ2-2, with unresolved D. The CDR3 spans 15 residues. V was shortened by 6 bases and J by 0 bases, with 11 bases between the two germline ends.

This clonotype was seen repeatedly, ten times or more. The rearrangement links TRBV6-1 to TRBJ2-3, with 9 bases aligning to TRBD2. V was pared by 5 bases and J by 4 bases, with 10 bases of the junction left unmatched. Germline values: CDR1 MNHNS, CDR2 SASEGT. This CDR3 region has 16 residues. The CDR3 nucleotides are TGTGCCAGCAGTCGCCTCGGAGCGGGGGGTTCAGATACGCAGTATTTT. This codes for CASSRLGAGGSDTQYF.

A note on this clonotype: A read error may explain this, as a much larger clone is one base away. This sequence joins TRBV7-2 and TRBJ1-2; D is unresolved. This CDR3 comprises 13 residues. The V gene lost 4 bases and the J gene lost 4 bases, with 10 bases spanning the gap. The V gene's germline CDR1 is SGHTA and CDR2 FQGNSA. The CDR3 bases are TGTGCCAGCAGCTCATTCGTTTTCTATGGCTACACCTTC. Translation gives CASSSFVFYGYTF.

The V call is TRBV6-2 or TRBV6-3, the J call TRBJ2-7; D might be TRBD1 or TRBD2, each matching 6 bases. Per germline, CDR1 MNHEY and CDR2 SVGEGT. Deletions cut 7 bases from V and 5 bases from J, with 21 bases between. The CDR3 is 15 amino acids. DNA of the CDR3: TGTGCCAGCAAGACCGGAGGGGGACATCAGGACGAGCAGTACTTC. Its translation is CASKTGGGHQDEQYF.

This clonotype was recorded at least ten times. The chain employs TRBV7-9 and TRBJ2-1, with 7 bases matching TRBD1. The CDR3 is 14 amino acids. With V trimmed by 4 bases and J by 7 bases, 7 bases remained unmatched. Germline V lookup: CDR1 SEHNR, CDR2 FQNEAQ (reference sequence). The CDR3 DNA is TGTGCCAGCAGCTCAGAGGACAGGCAAAATGAGCAGTTCTTC. Amino acid sequence: CASSSEDRQNEQFF.

The chain couples TRBV2 to TRBJ1-2; TRBD1 matches 7 bases. V shed 3 bases and J 6 bases; nucleotides not matched to a gene: 10. The germline V gene encodes CDR1 SNHLY and CDR2 FYNNEI. The CDR3 consists of 15 residues. CDR3 sequence: CASSESTGVADGYTF. The CDR3 DNA follows: TGTGCCAGCAGTGAGTCTACAGGGGTAGCGGATGGCTACACCTTC.

The sample holds a few counts of this clonotype. The CDR3, as DNA: TGTGCCAGCAGCCGGCAGGGGGCAAGCACAGATACGCAGTATTTT. This encodes CASSRQGASTDTQYF. This chain uses TRBV14 with TRBJ2-3; 8 positions match TRBD1. The CDR3 sequence is 15 residues long. With 4 bases clipped from V and 0 bases from J, the junction kept 3 bases outside the gene matches. Germline V gene data show CDR1 as SGHDN and CDR2 as FVKESK. Complete variable domain (other parts from reference TRBV14 and TRBJ2-3): EAGVTQFPSHSVIEKGQTVTLRCDPISGHDNLYWYRRVMGKEIKFLLHFVKESKQDESGMPNNRFLAERTGGTYSTLKVQPAELEDSGVYFCASSRQGASTDTQYFGPGTRLTVL.

This clonotype was seen only a few times. The rearrangement links TRBV11-2 to TRBJ2-7, with 8 bases matching TRBD1. V was pared by 10 bases and J by 3 bases, with 8 bases of the junction left unmatched. The CDR3 runs 13 residues. Germline V CDR1 and CDR2: SGHAT, FQNNGV. CDR3 coding DNA: TGTGCCACATCGCCGGGACAGGACTACGAGCAGTACTTC. Translation: CATSPGQDYEQYF.

This clonotype turned up a few times. The chain joins TRBV20-1 to TRBJ2-1; 11 positions agree with TRBD2. CDR3 length: 16 amino acids. The germline CDR1 and CDR2 sequences are DFQATT and SNEGSKA (reference sequence). With 0 bases clipped from V and 4 bases from J, the junction kept 5 bases outside the gene matches. Here the CDR3 reads CSARDIAGGPYNEQFF. CDR3 coding DNA: TGCAGTGCTAGAGATATAGCGGGGGGGCCTTACAATGAGCAGTTCTTC.

V and J are TRBV6-2 or TRBV6-3 and TRBJ1-5; the D gene is possibly TRBD1 (5 bases). The CDR3 consists of 15 residues. CDR1 is MNHEY and CDR2 is SVGEGT in the germline V gene. V was cut by 5 bases and J by 4 bases, with 15 bases left in between. The CDR3 sequence is CASSGDRPLNQPQHF. The CDR3 region has the DNA TGTGCCAGCAGTGGGGACCGGCCCCTTAATCAGCCCCAGCATTTT.

This clonotype was seen repeatedly, ten times or more. The chain joins TRBV4-1 to TRBJ2-1, with 9 bases matching TRBD2. The CDR3 totals 13 residues. The ends lost 5 bases at V and 7 bases at J; junction bases unmatched: 3. Per the germline V gene, CDR1 is MGHRA and CDR2 is YSYEKL. In DNA, the CDR3 is TGCGCCAGCAGCTGGGGACTAGCAAATGAGCAGTTCTTC. It yields the protein CASSWGLANEQFF.

This clonotype occurred many times. The V and J genes are TRBV6-1 and TRBJ2-2, with 9 bases fitting TRBD1. Germline CDR1 MNHNS, CDR2 SASEGT. With V trimmed by 11 bases and J by 4 bases, 17 bases remained unmatched. The CDR3 consists of 17 residues. Here the CDR3 DNA reads TGTGCCTCCCAAGCAGGGATGACAGGGGGGGTCACCGGGGAGCTGTTTTTT. The encoded protein is CASQAGMTGGVTGELFF.

This clonotype has at least ten counts. The V and J genes are TRBV7-2 and TRBJ2-5; maybe TRBD2 (5 bases). The germline V gene encodes CDR1 SGHTA and CDR2 FQGNSA. The CDR3 runs 18 residues. Trimming left V 5 bases short and J 1 base short, with 23 bases between. The CDR3 spells CASSQETEFGGGQETQYF. CDR3 DNA sequence: TGTGCCAGCAGCCAAGAGACGGAATTTGGCGGAGGCCAAGAGACCCAGTACTTC.

With respect to this clonotype: Since no conserved phenylalanine or tryptophan closes the CDR3, a read error is the likely cause. This rearrangement joins TRBV7-8 to TRBJ2-5, with 8 positions matching TRBD2. The CDR3 consists of 16 residues. Germline values: CDR1 SGHVS, CDR2 FQNEAQ. Germline trimming cut 1 base from V and 7 bases from J; bases unmatched to any gene: 11. For the CDR3, the DNA is TGTGCCAGCAGCTTAGAGGCGGGGGCCGCGGGAGGGACCCAGTACCTC. It translates to CASSLEAGAAGGTQYL.

This clonotype has at least ten counts. V usage is TRBV25-1 and J usage is TRBJ1-3; D is undetermined. The CDR3 length is 20 residues. Germline V CDR1 and CDR2: MGHDK, SYGVNS. V shed 4 bases and J shed 6 bases, with 31 bases lying between them. The CDR3 region is CASSGGLGGFLDRRSNTIYF. The CDR3 nucleotides read TGTGCCAGCAGTGGAGGACTCGGAGGCTTCTTAGACCGACGGTCAAACACCATATATTTT.

This clonotype was observed a few times. The chain links TRBV5-6 to TRBJ2-7; D is possibly TRBD1 (5 bases). Trimming removed 1 base at V and 3 bases at J, with 14 bases between. CDR3 length equals 15 residues. CDR1 SGHDT and CDR2 YYEEEE come from the germline V gene. The CDR3: CASSLIGDGNYEQYF. The CDR3, as DNA: TGTGCCAGCAGCTTGATAGGGGATGGGAACTACGAGCAGTACTTC.

This clonotype was observed a handful of times. This chain links TRBV7-9 with TRBJ2-7, with TRBD1 matching 9 bases. Germline CDR1 SEHNR, CDR2 FQNEAQ (reference sequence). Unmatched junction bases numbered 11, after V lost 5 bases and J lost 6 bases. The CDR3 length is 15 residues. The DNA for the CDR3 is TGTGCCAGCAGCGGGACGGGACAGGGTACCCTCGAGCAGTACTTC. Residues: CASSGTGQGTLEQYF.

There are many counts of this clonotype. J is TRBJ2-1 and V is TRBV7-6; TRBD1 matches 7 bases. The CDR3 sequence is 13 residues long. The junction had 2 bases not matched to a gene; V was cut back by 1 base and J by 8 bases. Germline CDR1 reads SGHVS; CDR2 reads FNYEAQ. The chain's CDR3 is CASSLGDSYEQFF. The CDR3, as DNA: TGTGCCAGCAGCTTAGGGGACAGCTATGAGCAGTTCTTC.

In its sample, this clonotype was seen a few times. CDR3 bases: TGTGCCAGCAGCTATCGGGAGCATGAGCAGTTCTTC. Translation gives CASSYREHEQFF. The V call is TRBV28, the J call TRBJ2-1; tentative D call: TRBD2 (6 bases). This CDR3 has 12 residues. V was cut by 6 bases and J by 8 bases, with 11 bases left in between. Germline CDR1 MDHEN, CDR2 SYDVKM.

The chain combines TRBV4-1 with TRBJ2-3; 9 bases agree with TRBD2. The trim removed 0 bases at V and 0 bases at J, leaving 13 bases unmatched. The length of the CDR3 is 20 residues. Germline CDR1 reads MGHRA; CDR2 reads YSYEKL. The CDR3 region has the DNA TGCGCCAGCAGCCAAGACTCCGGGACTAGCTTGGCGCCTAGCACAGATACGCAGTATTTT. This sequence encodes CASSQDSGTSLAPSTDTQYF.